This T cell receptor beta chain was documented in a study of cytomegalovirus exposure and HLA in healthy donors. With respect to this clone: What it recognizes is unknown.

The CDR3 contains 14 residues. The V segment lost 9 bases and the J segment 3 bases; nucleotides outside the gene matches: 8. Germline V gene data show CDR1 as SNHLY and CDR2 as FYNNEI. The PCR ran on 60 Vbeta and 13 Jbeta primers. Per the original data handling: A later analysis tallied some 84 million unique TCR beta chains, some 10 million of them shared. The protocol was immunoSEQ multiplex PCR, while the TCRdb copy is restricted to in-frame clones and leaves out a portion. The D gene and trimming were derived from the DNA, and the V and J assignments and clone size from that table. The sample holds around 130,000 clones, 75% to 90% seen once. Study outcomes and limitations: Segments of the TCR beta V type were, in most cases, productive about 90% or about 30% of the time in an earlier analysis.

The rearrangement joins TRBV2 to TRBJ2-1, with 7 bases lining up with TRBD2. The receptor was derived from a man aged 35 to 55 in good health and CMV-seronegative. Sequencing was performed on PBMCs. The CDR3 sequence: CASRLAGRYNEQFF. Here the CDR3 DNA reads TGTGCCAGTAGATTAGCGGGCCGCTACAATGAGCAGTTCTTC.